The clone carrying this TCR beta chain was found a few times. The antigen is not known. The CDR3 length is 15 residues. Trimming cost V 7 bases and J 0 bases, with 13 bases left between them. From germline, CDR1 is LGHNA and CDR2 YNFKEQ. This sample is part of a study of cytomegalovirus exposure and HLA in healthy donors. Study details: Early release data held around 80 million unique TCRs from HLA-typed donors. Overall study findings and caveats: Per a later analysis, approximately 16,000 TCR beta sequences showed association with HLA alleles at 0.05 false discovery rate. Presence/absence analyses treated sequencing depth as roughly uniform across donors.

A multiplex PCR was run with 60 Vbeta primers and 13 Jbeta primers. The assay was immunoSEQ multiplex PCR, and TCRdb's table has in-frame clones only and misses some. The sample lists about 82,000 clones; around 70% were seen once. Sequenced material: PBMCs. The V gene is TRBV4-2, the J gene TRBJ2-1, with D possibly matching TRBD2 (5 bases). This clonotype was sampled from a woman in her fifties or sixties in good health and CMV-seropositive. This CDR3 reads CASIGSESSYNEQFF. The CDR3 DNA follows: TGTGCCAGCATCGGTAGCGAAAGCTCCTACAATGAGCAGTTCTTC.